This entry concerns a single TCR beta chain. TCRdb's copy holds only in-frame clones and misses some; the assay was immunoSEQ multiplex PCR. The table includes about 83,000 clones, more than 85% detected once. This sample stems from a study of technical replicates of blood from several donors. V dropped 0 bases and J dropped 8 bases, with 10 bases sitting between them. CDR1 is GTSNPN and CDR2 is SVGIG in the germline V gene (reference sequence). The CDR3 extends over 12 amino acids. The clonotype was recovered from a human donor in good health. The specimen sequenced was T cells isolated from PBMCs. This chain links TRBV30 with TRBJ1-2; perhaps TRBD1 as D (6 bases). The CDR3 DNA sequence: TGTGCCTGGAGTGTAGGGACAAACGGCTACACCTTC. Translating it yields CAWSVGTNGYTF.